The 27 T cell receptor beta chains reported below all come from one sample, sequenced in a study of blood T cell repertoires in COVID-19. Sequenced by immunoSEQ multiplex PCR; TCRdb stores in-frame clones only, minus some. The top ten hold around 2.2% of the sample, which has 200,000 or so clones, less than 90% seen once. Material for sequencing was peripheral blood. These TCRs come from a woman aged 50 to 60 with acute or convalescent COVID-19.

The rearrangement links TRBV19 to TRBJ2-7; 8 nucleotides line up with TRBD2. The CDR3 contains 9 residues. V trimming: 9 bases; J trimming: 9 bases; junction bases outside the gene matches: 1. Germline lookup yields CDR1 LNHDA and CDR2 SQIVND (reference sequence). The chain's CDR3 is CASRGGQYF. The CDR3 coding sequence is TGTGCCAGCCGGGGGGGGCAGTACTTC.

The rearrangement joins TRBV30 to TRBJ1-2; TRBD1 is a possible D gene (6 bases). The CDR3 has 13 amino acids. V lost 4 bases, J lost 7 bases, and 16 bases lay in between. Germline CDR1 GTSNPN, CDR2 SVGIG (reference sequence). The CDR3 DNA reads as TGTGCCTGGACGGACAGCCGAAAGCGTGGCTACACCTTC. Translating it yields CAWTDSRKRGYTF.

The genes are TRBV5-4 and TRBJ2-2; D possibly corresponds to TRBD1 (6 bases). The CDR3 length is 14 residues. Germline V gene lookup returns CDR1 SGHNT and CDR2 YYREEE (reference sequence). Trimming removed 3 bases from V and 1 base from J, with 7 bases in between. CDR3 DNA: TGTGCCAGCAGCTCCAGGGGGAACACCGGGGAGCTGTTTTTT. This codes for CASSSRGNTGELFF. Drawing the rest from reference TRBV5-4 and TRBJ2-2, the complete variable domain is ETGVTQSPTHLIKTRGQQVTLRCSSQSGHNTVSWYQQALGQGPQFIFQYYREEENGRGNFPPRFSGLQFPNYSSELNVNALELDDSALYLCASSSRGNTGELFFGEGSRLTVL.

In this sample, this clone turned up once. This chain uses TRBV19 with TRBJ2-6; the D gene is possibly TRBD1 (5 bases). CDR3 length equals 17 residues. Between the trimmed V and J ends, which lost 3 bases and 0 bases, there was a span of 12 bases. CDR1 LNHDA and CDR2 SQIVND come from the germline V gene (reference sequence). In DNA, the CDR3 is TGTGCCAGTAGTATCTGGGGCCTTGGCTCTGGGGCCAACGTCCTGACTTTC. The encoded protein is CASSIWGLGSGANVLTF.

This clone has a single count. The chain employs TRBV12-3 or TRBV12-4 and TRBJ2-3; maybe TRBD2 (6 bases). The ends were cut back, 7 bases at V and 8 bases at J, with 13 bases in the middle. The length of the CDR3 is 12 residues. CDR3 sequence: CASTHGSTTQYF. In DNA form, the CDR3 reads TGTGCCAGCACTCACGGGAGTACTACGCAGTATTTT.

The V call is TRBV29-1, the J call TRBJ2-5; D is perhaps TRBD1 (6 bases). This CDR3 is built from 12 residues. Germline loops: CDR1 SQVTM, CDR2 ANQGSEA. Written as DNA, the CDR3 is TGCAGTGCCAGGGGCCCACAAGAGACCCAGTACTTC. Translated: CSARGPQETQYF.

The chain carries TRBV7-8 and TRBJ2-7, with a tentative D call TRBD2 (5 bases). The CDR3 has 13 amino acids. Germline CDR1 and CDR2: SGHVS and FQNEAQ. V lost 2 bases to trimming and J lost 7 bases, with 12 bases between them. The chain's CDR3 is CASSLYRGREQYF. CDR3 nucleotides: TGTGCCAGCAGCTTATACCGGGGTAGAGAGCAGTACTTC. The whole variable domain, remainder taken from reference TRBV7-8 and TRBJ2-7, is GAGVSQSPRYKVAKRGQDVALRCDPISGHVSLFWYQQALGQGPEFLTYFQNEAQLDKSGLPSDRFFAERPEGSVSTLKIQRTQQEDSAVYLCASSLYRGREQYFGPGTRLTVT.

CDR3 bases: TGTGCCAGCAGTTCGTGGTCTACAGGGTACGACTATGGCTACACCTTC. As protein: CASSSWSTGYDYGYTF. The chain couples TRBV27 to TRBJ1-2, with a weak D call TRBD1 (6 bases). The CDR3 length is 16 residues. Trimming removed 4 bases from V and 3 bases from J, with 18 bases in between. The V gene's germline CDR1 is MNHEY and CDR2 SMNVEV (reference sequence).

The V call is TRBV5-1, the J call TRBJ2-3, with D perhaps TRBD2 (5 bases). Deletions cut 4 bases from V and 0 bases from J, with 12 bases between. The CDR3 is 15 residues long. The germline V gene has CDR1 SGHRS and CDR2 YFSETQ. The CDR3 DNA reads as TGCGCCAGCAGCAATCTAGCCCCTAGCACAGATACGCAGTATTTT. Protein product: CASSNLAPSTDTQYF.

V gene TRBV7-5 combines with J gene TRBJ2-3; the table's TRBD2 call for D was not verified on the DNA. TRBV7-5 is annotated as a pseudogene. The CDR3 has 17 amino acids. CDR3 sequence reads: CVRSSPGLPPKSDTQYF. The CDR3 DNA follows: TGTGTCAGAAGCTCCCCGGGACTCCCCCCGAAGTCGGATACGCAGTATTTT.

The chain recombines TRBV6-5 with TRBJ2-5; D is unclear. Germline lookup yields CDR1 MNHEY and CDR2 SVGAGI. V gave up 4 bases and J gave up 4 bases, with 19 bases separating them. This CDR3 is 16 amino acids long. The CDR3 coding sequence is TGTGCCAGCAGTTTATTCATGGGCAGTCGGATAGAGACCCAGTACTTC. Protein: CASSLFMGSRIETQYF.

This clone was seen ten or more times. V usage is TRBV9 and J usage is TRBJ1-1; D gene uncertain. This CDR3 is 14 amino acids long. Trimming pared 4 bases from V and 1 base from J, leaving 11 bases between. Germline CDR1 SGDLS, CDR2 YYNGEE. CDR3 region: CASSLSGGNTEAFF. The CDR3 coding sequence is TGTGCCAGCAGCCTATCGGGAGGGAACACTGAAGCTTTCTTT.

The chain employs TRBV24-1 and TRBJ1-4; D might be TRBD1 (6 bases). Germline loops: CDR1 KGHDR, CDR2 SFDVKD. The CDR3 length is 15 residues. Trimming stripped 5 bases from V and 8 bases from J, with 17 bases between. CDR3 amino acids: CATSGRGGEHEKLFF. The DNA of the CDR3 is TGTGCCACCAGTGGCCGCGGGGGCGAGCACGAAAAACTGTTTTTT.

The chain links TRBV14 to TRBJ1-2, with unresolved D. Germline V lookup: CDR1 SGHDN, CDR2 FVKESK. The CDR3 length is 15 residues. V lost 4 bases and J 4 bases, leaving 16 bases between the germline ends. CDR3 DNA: TGTGCCAGCAGCCTTGAGCCCGGAGATCCCTATGGCTACACCTTC. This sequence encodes CASSLEPGDPYGYTF.

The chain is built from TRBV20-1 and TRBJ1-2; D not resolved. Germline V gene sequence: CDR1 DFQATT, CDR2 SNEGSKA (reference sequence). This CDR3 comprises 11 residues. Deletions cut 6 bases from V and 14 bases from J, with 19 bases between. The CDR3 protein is CSARSGSLQTF. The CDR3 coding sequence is TGCAGTGCCAGATCCGGGAGCTTACAGACCTTC.

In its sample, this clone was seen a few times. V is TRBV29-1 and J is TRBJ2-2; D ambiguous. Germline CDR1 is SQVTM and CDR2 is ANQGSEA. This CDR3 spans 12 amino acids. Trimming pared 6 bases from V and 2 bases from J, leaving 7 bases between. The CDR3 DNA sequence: TGCAGCGTCACAGTAAACACCGGGGAGCTGTTTTTT. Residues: CSVTVNTGELFF.

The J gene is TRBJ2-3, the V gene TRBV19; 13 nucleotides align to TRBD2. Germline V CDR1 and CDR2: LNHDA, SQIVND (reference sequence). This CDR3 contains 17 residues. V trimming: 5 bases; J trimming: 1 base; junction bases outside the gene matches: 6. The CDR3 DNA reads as TGTGCCAGTAGTCCCTGGACTAGCGGGGGCCGCACAGATACGCAGTATTTT. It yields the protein CASSPWTSGGRTDTQYF. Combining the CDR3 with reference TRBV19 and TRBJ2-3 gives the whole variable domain DGGITQSPKYLFRKEGQNVTLSCEQNLNHDAMYWYRQDPGQGLRLIYYSQIVNDFQKGDIAEGYSVSREKKESFPLTVTSAQKNPTAFYLCASSPWTSGGRTDTQYFGPGTRLTVL.

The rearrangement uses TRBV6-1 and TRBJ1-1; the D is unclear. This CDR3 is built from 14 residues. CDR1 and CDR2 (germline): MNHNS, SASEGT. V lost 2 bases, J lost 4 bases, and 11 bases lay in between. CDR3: CASSENLVSTEAFF. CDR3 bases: TGTGCCAGCAGTGAAAATCTGGTGAGCACTGAAGCTTTCTTT.

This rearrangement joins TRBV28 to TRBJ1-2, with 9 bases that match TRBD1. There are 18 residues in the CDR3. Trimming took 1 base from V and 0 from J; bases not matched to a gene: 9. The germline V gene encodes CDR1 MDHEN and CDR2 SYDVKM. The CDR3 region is CASSLSLIDRGANYGYTF. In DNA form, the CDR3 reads TGTGCCAGCAGTTTATCCCTCATTGACAGGGGGGCTAACTATGGCTACACCTTC.

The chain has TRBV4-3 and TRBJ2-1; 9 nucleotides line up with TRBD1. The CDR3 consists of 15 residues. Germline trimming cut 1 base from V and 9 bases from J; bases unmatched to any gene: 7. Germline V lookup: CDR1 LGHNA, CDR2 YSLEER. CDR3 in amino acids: CASSQGVTGGFEQFF. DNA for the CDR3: TGCGCCAGCAGCCAAGGGGTTACAGGGGGCTTTGAGCAGTTCTTC.

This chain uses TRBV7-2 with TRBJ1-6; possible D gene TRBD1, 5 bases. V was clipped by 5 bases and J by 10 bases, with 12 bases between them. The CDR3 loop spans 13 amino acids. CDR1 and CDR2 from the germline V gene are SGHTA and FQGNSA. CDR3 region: CASSVNRNSPLHF. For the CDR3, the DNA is TGTGCCAGCAGCGTCAACAGGAACTCACCCCTCCACTTT.

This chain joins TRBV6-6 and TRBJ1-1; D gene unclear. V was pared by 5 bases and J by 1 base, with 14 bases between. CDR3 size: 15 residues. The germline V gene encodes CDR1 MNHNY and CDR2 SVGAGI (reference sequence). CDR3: CASSPGRSPNTEAFF. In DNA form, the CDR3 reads TGTGCCAGCAGTCCCGGGAGGAGCCCGAACACTGAAGCTTTCTTT.

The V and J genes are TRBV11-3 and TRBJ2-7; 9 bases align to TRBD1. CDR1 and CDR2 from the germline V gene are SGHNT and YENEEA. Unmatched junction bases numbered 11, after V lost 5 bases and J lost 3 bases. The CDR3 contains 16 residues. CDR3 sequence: CASSGAGTGIYYEQYF. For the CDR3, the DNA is TGTGCCAGCAGCGGAGCCGGGACAGGGATTTACTACGAGCAGTACTTC.

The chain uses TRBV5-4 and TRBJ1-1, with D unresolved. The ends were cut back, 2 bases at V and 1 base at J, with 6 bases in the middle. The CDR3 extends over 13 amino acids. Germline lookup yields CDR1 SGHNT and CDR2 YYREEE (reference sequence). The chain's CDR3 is CASSFRANTEAFF. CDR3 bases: TGTGCCAGCAGCTTCCGAGCGAACACTGAAGCTTTCTTT.

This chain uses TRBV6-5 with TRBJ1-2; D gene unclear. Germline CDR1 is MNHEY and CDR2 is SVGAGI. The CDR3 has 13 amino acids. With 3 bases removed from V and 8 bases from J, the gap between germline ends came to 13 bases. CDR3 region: CASSYSRGEGYTF. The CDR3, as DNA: TGTGCCAGCAGTTATTCCCGAGGCGAGGGCTACACCTTC.

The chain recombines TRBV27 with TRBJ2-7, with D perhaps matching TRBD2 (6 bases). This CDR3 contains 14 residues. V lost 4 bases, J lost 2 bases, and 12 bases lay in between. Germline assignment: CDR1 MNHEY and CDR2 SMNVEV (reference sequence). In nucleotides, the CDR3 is TGTGCCAGCAGTTCGCTAGCGATTCCCTACGAGCAGTACTTC. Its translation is CASSSLAIPYEQYF.

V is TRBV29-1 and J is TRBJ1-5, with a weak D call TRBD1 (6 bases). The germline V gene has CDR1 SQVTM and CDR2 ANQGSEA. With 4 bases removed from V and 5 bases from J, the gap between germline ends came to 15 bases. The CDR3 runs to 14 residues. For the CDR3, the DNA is TGCAGCGTTGCTTCGCAGGGGCCCCATCAGCCCCAGCATTTT. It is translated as CSVASQGPHQPQHF.